This TCR beta chain emerged from a study of blood T cells in healthy people across ages. For the second PCR, which ran for roughly 6 to 12 cycles, a sample-barcoded 5' primer and a J-beta primer mix were used. TCRdb recomputed calls from the 5' RACE reads with MiXCR, one row per CDR3 protein. The sample gives more than 900,000 distinct CDR3 sequences, approximately 32% of which show up once; roughly a tenth is in the top ten. Total RNA extracted from each sample amounted to at least 5.5 micrograms. CDR3 size: 14 residues. The germline V gene has CDR1 SGHDN and CDR2 FVKESK. Deletions cut 1 base from V and 7 bases from J, with 8 bases between. These data were also reused for a study on T cells of mothers and their children. This second report adds: Sample barcodes and 2-4 random nucleotides were added by the M1S primer of the second PCR. Not a single persistent microchimeric T cell clone was detected.

This receptor was taken from a woman in her forties in good health. The rearrangement joins TRBV14 to TRBJ1-6; no clear D gene. Sequenced: blood. The CDR3 loop is CASSQGGGNSPLHF. In DNA, the CDR3 is TGTGCCAGCAGCCAAGGGGGAGGAAATTCACCCCTCCACTTT.